This record covers a single TCR beta chain. CDR3 length: 15 amino acids. Germline values: CDR1 SGHRS, CDR2 YFSETQ. The junction had 5 bases not matched to a gene; V was cut back by 3 bases and J by 0 bases. These data belong to a study of cytomegalovirus exposure and HLA in healthy donors. This PCR relied on a set of 60 Vbeta primers and 13 Jbeta primers. Measured with immunoSEQ multiplex PCR; TCRdb has only the in-frame clones, and not every one. The table includes approximately 130,000 clones, roughly 85% detected once. The material sequenced was PBMCs. The receptor's source is a man in his forties or fifties in good health and CMV-seronegative. This chain uses TRBV5-1 with TRBJ2-5; TRBD1 aligns across 7 bases. CDR3 bases: TGCGCCAGCAGCTCGTTGACAGGGAACCAAGAGACCCAGTACTTC. This translates into CASSSLTGNQETQYF.